These 4 T cell receptor beta chains were sequenced from one sample in a study of cytomegalovirus exposure and HLA in healthy donors. Method: immunoSEQ multiplex PCR; TCRdb's copy keeps in-frame clones and lacks some. The sample consists of some 240,000 clones, roughly 83% of them appearing once. Material for sequencing was PBMCs. The origin of the receptors is a woman aged 18-35 years in good health and CMV-seronegative.

This chain uses TRBV30 with TRBJ1-4; no reliable D call. The germline gives CDR1 GTSNPN, CDR2 SVGIG (reference sequence). The CDR3 consists of 14 residues. V lost 0 bases, J lost 8 bases, and 13 bases lay in between. DNA of the CDR3: TGTGCCTGGAGTGTAGGCAGGAACAAGGAAAAACTGTTTTTT. Residues: CAWSVGRNKEKLFF.

The chain uses TRBV30 and TRBJ1-1, with TRBD1 matching 7 bases. V lost 3 bases, J lost 1 base, and 2 bases stayed unmatched. Per the germline V gene, CDR1 is GTSNPN and CDR2 is SVGIG (reference sequence). The CDR3 sequence is 13 residues long. CDR3 DNA sequence: TGTGCCTGGAGGACAGGGCCGAACACTGAAGCTTTCTTT. Its protein is CAWRTGPNTEAFF.

This clone was detected once. The genes are TRBV30 and TRBJ2-3; 8 nucleotides agree with TRBD2. J was trimmed by 2 bases and V by 4 bases; bases with no gene match: 5. The CDR3 consists of 14 residues. Germline loops: CDR1 GTSNPN, CDR2 SVGIG (reference sequence). The chain's CDR3 is CAWKAGGSTDTQYF. DNA for the CDR3: TGTGCCTGGAAGGCGGGAGGCTCCACAGATACGCAGTATTTT.

V is TRBV18 and J is TRBJ1-1, with D maybe TRBD1 (5 bases). V shed 3 bases and J shed 9 bases, with 17 bases lying between them. The length of the CDR3 is 14 residues. Looked up from germline, CDR1 is KGHSH and CDR2 is LQKENI. The chain's CDR3 is CASSPADIEGQAFF. The CDR3 nucleotides read TGTGCCAGCTCACCCGCGGACATAGAAGGGCAAGCTTTCTTT. Based on the CDR3 plus reference TRBV18 and TRBJ1-1, the full variable domain is NAGVMQNPRHLVRRRGQEARLRCSPMKGHSHVYWYRQLPEEGLKFMVYLQKENIIDESGMPKERFSAEFPKEGPSILRIQQVVRGDSAAYFCASSPADIEGQAFFGQGTRLTVV.